This T cell receptor beta chain was sequenced in a study of T cell repertoires in cytomegalovirus infection. The wider study: In public TCR beta signatures, there were indications of both CMV infection and matching HLA type.

The CDR3 loop spans 15 amino acids. Trimming shortened V by 1 base and J by 5 bases, and 12 bases separated the two germline ends. Germline assignment: CDR1 PRHDT and CDR2 FYEKMQ (reference sequence). MiXCR, run by TCRdb on the reads, gives a single entry per CDR3 protein. The sample includes over 300,000 distinct CDR3 sequences, roughly a sixth of them seen just once. Specimen: PBMCs. The rearrangement links TRBV13 to TRBJ2-4; D is uncertain. This TCR derives from a human donor in good health (CMV status not recorded). Some clones in this sample may be carry-over from other donors' samples. The DNA of the CDR3 is TGTGCCAGCAGCTTAGAATCTAGAGGCGAAAACATTCAGTACTTC. Protein product: CASSLESRGENIQYF.